This TCR beta chain was documented in a study of glioma-infiltrating T cells. The germline gives CDR1 SGHDN, CDR2 FVKESK. The CDR3 spans 15 residues. Trimming cost V 3 bases and J 6 bases, with 17 bases left between them. This clonotype has at least ten counts. TCR alpha and beta CDR3 regions were amplified from RNA using iRepertoire nested multiplex PCR. TCRdb re-derived calls from the multiplex PCR reads in MiXCR, one entry per CDR3 protein. Here the sample spans about 200,000 distinct CDR3 sequences, around 32% being singletons. The sample comprised glioma tissue, nonneoplastic brain tissue, or PBMCs (not recorded which). The chain carries TRBV14 and TRBJ1-1; D unclear. This receptor was identified in a human donor with low-grade glioma or glioblastoma, undergoing nonglioma brain surgery, or in good health (not recorded which). CDR3 residues: CASSQVPSRKSEAFF. For the CDR3, the DNA is TGTGCCAGCAGCCAGGTCCCGTCCCGGAAATCTGAAGCTTTCTTT.